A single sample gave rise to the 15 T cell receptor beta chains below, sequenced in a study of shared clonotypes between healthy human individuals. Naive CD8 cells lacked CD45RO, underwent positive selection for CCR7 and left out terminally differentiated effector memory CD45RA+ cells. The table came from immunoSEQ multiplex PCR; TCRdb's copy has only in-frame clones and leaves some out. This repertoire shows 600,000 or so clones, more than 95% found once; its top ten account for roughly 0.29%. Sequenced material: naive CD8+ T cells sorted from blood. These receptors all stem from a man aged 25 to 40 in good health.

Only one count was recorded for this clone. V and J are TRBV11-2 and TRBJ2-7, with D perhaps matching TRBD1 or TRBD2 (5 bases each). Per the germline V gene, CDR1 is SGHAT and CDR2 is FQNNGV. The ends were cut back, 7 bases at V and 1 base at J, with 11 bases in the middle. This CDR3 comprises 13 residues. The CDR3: CASTNWGSYEQYF. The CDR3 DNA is TGTGCCAGCACTAACTGGGGGTCCTACGAGCAGTACTTC.

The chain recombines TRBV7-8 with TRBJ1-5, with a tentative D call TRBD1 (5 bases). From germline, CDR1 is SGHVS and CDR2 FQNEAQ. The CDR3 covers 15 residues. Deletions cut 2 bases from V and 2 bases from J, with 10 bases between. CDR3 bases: TGTGCCAGCAGCTTATCCAGGGCTGGCAATCAGCCCCAGCATTTT. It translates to CASSLSRAGNQPQHF. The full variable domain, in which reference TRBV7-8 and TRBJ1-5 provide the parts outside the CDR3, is GAGVSQSPRYKVAKRGQDVALRCDPISGHVSLFWYQQALGQGPEFLTYFQNEAQLDKSGLPSDRFFAERPEGSVSTLKIQRTQQEDSAVYLCASSLSRAGNQPQHFGDGTRLSIL.

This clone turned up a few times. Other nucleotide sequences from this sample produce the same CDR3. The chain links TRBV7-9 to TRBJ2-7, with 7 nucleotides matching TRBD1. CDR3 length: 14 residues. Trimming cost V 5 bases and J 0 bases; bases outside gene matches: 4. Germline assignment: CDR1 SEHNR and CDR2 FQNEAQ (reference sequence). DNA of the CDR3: TGTGCCAGCAGCCCCCGGGACAGCTCCTACGAGCAGTACTTC. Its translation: CASSPRDSSYEQYF.

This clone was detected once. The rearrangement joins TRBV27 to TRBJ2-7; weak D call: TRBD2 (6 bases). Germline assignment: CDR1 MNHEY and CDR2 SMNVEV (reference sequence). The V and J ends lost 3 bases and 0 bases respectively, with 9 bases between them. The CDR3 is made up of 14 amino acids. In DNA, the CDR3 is TGTGCCAGCAGTTTTAGCGGCGCCTCCTACGAGCAGTACTTC. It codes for CASSFSGASYEQYF.

The chain's CDR3 is CASDMTGNGWTEAFF. In DNA, the CDR3 is TGTGCCAGCGATATGACAGGGAACGGTTGGACTGAAGCTTTCTTT. This chain connects TRBV2 to TRBJ1-1, with TRBD1 matching over 7 bases. Germline CDR1 and CDR2: SNHLY and FYNNEI. Unmatched junction bases numbered 14, after V lost 8 bases and J lost 5 bases. The CDR3 runs 15 residues.

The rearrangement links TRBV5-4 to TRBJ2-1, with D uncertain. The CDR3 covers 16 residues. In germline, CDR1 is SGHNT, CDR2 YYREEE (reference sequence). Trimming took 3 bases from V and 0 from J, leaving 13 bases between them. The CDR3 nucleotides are TGTGCCAGCAGCTCCAACTGGGGAAGCTCCTACAATGAGCAGTTCTTC. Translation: CASSSNWGSSYNEQFF. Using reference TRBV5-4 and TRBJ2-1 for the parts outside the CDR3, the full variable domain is ETGVTQSPTHLIKTRGQQVTLRCSSQSGHNTVSWYQQALGQGPQFIFQYYREEENGRGNFPPRFSGLQFPNYSSELNVNALELDDSALYLCASSSNWGSSYNEQFFGPGTRLTVL.

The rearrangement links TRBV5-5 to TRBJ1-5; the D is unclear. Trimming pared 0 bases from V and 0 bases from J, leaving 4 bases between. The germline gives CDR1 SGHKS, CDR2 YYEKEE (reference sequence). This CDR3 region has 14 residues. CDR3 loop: CASSLEDSNQPQHF. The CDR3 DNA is TGTGCCAGCAGCTTGGAGGATAGCAATCAGCCCCAGCATTTT. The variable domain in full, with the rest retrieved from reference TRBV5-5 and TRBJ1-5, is DAGVTQSPTHLIKTRGQQVTLRCSPISGHKSVSWYQQVLGQGPQFIFQYYEKEERGRGNFPDRFSARQFPNYSSELNVNALLLGDSALYLCASSLEDSNQPQHFGDGTRLSIL.

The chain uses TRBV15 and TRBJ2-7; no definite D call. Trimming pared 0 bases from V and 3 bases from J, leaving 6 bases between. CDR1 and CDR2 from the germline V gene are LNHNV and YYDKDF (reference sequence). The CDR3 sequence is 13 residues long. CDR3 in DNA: TGTGCCACCAGCAGAGAACCGAACTACGAGCAGTACTTC. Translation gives CATSREPNYEQYF. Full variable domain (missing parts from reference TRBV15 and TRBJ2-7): DAMVIQNPRYQVTQFGKPVTLSCSQTLNHNVMYWYQQKSSQAPKLLFHYYDKDFNNEADTPDNFQSRRPNTSFCFLDIRSPGLGDTAMYLCATSREPNYEQYFGPGTRLTVT.

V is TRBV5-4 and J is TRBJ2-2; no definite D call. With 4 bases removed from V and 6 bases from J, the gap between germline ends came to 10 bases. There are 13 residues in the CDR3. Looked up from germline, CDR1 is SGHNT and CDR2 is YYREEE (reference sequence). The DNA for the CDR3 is TGTGCCAGCAGCCCCAAACCAGCCGGGGAGCTGTTTTTT. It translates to CASSPKPAGELFF.

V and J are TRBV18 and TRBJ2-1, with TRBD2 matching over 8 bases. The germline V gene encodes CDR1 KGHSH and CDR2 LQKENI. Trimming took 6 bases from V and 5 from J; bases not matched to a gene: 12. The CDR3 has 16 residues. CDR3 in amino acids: CASSRLAGSNDNEQFF. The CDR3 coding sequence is TGTGCCAGCTCTCGTCTAGCGGGTAGTAATGACAATGAGCAGTTCTTC.

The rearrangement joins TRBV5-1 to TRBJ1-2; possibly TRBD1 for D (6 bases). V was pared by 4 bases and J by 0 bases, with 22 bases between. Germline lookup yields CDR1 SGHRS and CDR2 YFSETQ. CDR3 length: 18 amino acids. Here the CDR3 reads CASSPSMDSPDPNYGYTF. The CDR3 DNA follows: TGCGCCAGCAGCCCCTCGATGGACAGCCCGGACCCTAACTATGGCTACACCTTC.

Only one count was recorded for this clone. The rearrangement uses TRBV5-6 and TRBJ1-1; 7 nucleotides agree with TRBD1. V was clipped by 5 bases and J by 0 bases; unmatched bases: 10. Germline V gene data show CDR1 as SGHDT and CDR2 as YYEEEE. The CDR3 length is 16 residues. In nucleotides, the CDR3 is TGTGCCAGCAGTCCAAAGACAGGGATCATGAACACTGAAGCTTTCTTT. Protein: CASSPKTGIMNTEAFF.

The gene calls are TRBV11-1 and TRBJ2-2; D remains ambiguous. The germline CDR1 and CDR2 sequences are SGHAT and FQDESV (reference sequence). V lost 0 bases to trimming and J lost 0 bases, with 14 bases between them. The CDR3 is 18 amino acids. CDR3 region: CASSLAGTDPSNTGELFF. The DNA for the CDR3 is TGTGCCAGCAGCTTAGCGGGCACAGACCCTTCGAACACCGGGGAGCTGTTTTTT. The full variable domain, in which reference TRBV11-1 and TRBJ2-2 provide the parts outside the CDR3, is EAEVAQSPRYKITEKSQAVAFWCDPISGHATLYWYRQILGQGPELLVQFQDESVVDDSQLPKDRFSAERLKGVDSTLKIQPAELGDSAMYLCASSLAGTDPSNTGELFFGEGSRLTVL.

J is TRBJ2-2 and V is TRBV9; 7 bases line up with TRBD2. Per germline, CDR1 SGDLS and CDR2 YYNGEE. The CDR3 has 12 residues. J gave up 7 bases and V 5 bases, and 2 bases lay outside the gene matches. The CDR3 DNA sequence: TGTGCCAGCAGGGGCGGGAGCGGGGAGCTGTTTTTT. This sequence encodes CASRGGSGELFF.

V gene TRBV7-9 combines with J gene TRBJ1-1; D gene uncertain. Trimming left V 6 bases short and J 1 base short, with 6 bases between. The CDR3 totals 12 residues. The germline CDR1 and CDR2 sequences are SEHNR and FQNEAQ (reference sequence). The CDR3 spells CASRTPNTEAFF. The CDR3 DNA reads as TGTGCCAGCAGAACACCGAACACTGAAGCTTTCTTT.